This entry lists 11 T cell receptor beta chains sequenced from one sample in a study of identical twins. TCRdb fed the 5' RACE reads into MiXCR, producing one record per CDR3 protein. The sample carries more than 400,000 distinct CDR3 sequences, 13% to 15% recorded once. The sample was also reused in another study, on yellow fever vaccine responses in identical twins.

Source material: CD4+ T cells sorted from blood. Receptors were obtained from a woman under 30 in good health.

The chain has TRBV7-2 and TRBJ2-3, with 11 bases that match TRBD2. CDR3 size: 15 residues. V was clipped by 5 bases and J by 3 bases; unmatched bases: 4. Germline CDR1 SGHTA, CDR2 FQGNSA. In DNA, the CDR3 is TGTGCCAGCAGCATTACTAGCGGGAGTACAGATACGCAGTATTTT. It is translated as CASSITSGSTDTQYF.

This clonotype has more than one count but fewer than ten. The chain has TRBV28 and TRBJ2-7, with 15 bases matching TRBD2. Trimming removed 6 bases from V and 6 bases from J; junction bases left unmatched: 6. In germline, CDR1 is MDHEN, CDR2 SYDVKM. This CDR3 has 15 residues. CDR3 nucleotide sequence: TGTGCCAGCAGGCGGGGACTAGCGGGAGGATCCGAGCAGTACTTC. Its protein is CASRRGLAGGSEQYF.

This clonotype was seen a handful of times. The chain couples TRBV20-1 to TRBJ1-2, with D perhaps TRBD1 (5 bases). The CDR3 sequence is 16 residues long. Germline values: CDR1 DFQATT, CDR2 SNEGSKA (reference sequence). V lost 3 bases and J 2 bases, leaving 19 bases between the germline ends. The CDR3 loop reads CSASPVSGGSNYGYTF. Written as DNA, the CDR3 is TGCAGTGCTAGTCCCGTAAGCGGGGGTTCAAACTATGGCTACACCTTC.

The V gene is TRBV18, the J gene TRBJ2-5, with a weak D call TRBD2 (5 bases). V was shortened by 3 bases and J by 0 bases, with 8 bases between the two germline ends. The germline CDR1 and CDR2 sequences are KGHSH and LQKENI. The CDR3 spans 14 residues. The CDR3 DNA is TGTGCCAGCTCACCGGACTTAAACCAAGAGACCCAGTACTTC. It codes for CASSPDLNQETQYF.

The table lists this clonotype with a few counts. The V and J genes are TRBV7-2 and TRBJ2-1; 7 nucleotides agree with TRBD1. V shed 4 bases, J shed 1 base, and the junction held 4 bases outside the gene matches. This CDR3 comprises 15 residues. The germline V gene has CDR1 SGHTA and CDR2 FQGNSA. CDR3 sequence: CASSYRDRSYNEQFF. The DNA for the CDR3 is TGTGCCAGCAGCTACCGGGACAGATCCTACAATGAGCAGTTCTTC.

The chain recombines TRBV12-3 or TRBV12-4 with TRBJ2-1, with 9 bases that match TRBD2. CDR3 length: 13 amino acids. V gave up 8 bases and J gave up 9 bases; unmatched junction bases: 8. This CDR3 reads CASLAGAAREQFF. The CDR3 DNA reads TGTGCCAGCTTAGCGGGAGCGGCTCGTGAGCAGTTCTTC.

The V call is TRBV20-1, the J call TRBJ1-5, with D tentatively TRBD1 (6 bases). This CDR3 contains 18 residues. V lost 1 base and J 3 bases, leaving 22 bases between the germline ends. Germline assignment: CDR1 DFQATT and CDR2 SNEGSKA (reference sequence). CDR3 sequence: CSARVTGSGQPYNQPQHF. CDR3 bases: TGCAGTGCTAGAGTCACTGGGTCTGGACAGCCCTACAATCAGCCCCAGCATTTT.

This clonotype has a handful of counts. The chain links TRBV20-1 to TRBJ2-3, with D possibly TRBD1 on 6 matching bases. The CDR3 spans 14 residues. Deletions cut 6 bases from V and 4 bases from J, with 17 bases between. Germline-derived CDR1 and CDR2 are DFQATT and SNEGSKA (reference sequence). The CDR3 sequence is CSANPSKGADTQYF. The CDR3 DNA reads TGCAGTGCCAACCCTTCGAAGGGGGCAGATACGCAGTATTTT.

This clonotype was detected only a few times. The rearrangement links TRBV7-7 to TRBJ2-2, with D possibly matching TRBD2 (6 bases). Germline loops: CDR1 SSHAT, CDR2 FNYEAQ (reference sequence). The ends were cut back, 7 bases at V and 3 bases at J, with 6 bases in the middle. The CDR3 runs to 12 residues. In nucleotides, the CDR3 is TGTGCCAGCACGGGGGACACCGGGGAGCTGTTTTTT. It codes for CASTGDTGELFF.

This clonotype was seen repeatedly, ten times or more. This chain uses TRBV18 with TRBJ2-3, with D unresolved. CDR3 size: 13 residues. V gave up 3 bases and J gave up 2 bases, with 6 bases separating them. The germline CDR1 and CDR2 sequences are KGHSH and LQKENI. Here the CDR3 DNA reads TGTGCCAGCTCACCTCTGATCACAGATACGCAGTATTTT. This translates into CASSPLITDTQYF.

The chain recombines TRBV29-1 with TRBJ2-3, with D possibly matching TRBD1 (6 bases). V was pared by 5 bases and J by 3 bases, with 15 bases between. Germline-derived CDR1 and CDR2 are SQVTM and ANQGSEA. The CDR3 is 14 amino acids. CDR3 DNA: TGCAGCGTTAAACAGGGTATTAGTACAGATACGCAGTATTTT. Its translation: CSVKQGISTDTQYF.